A single T cell receptor (beta chain) is shown here with its context. Its antigen is undetermined. This specimen belongs to a study of cytomegalovirus exposure and HLA in healthy donors. Both 60 Vbeta primers and 13 Jbeta primers went into the PCR. As originally analysed: In a later analysis, about 11 million of tens of millions of unique beta chains occurred in at least two donors. Generated by immunoSEQ multiplex PCR, the TCRdb table keeps only in-frame clones and is missing some. The V and J calls and clone size are taken from that table; D and trimming were inferred from the DNA. The data hold some 150,000 clones, with 82% observed a single time. General study results and limits: Segments of the TCR beta V type were, in most cases, productive about 87% or about 30% of the time in an earlier analysis.

The sample taken for sequencing was PBMCs. This TCR came from a man in his late teens or twenties in good health and CMV-seropositive.

CDR3 DNA: TGTGCCAGCAGTTTATCGGGGACTAGGTACGAGCAGTACTTC. Its translation is CASSLSGTRYEQYF. This chain uses TRBV27 with TRBJ2-5, with TRBD2 matching 8 bases. The DNA end lines up better with TRBJ2-7; the J call may be wrong. This CDR3 is 14 amino acids long. Per the germline V gene, CDR1 is MNHEY and CDR2 is SMNVEV (reference sequence).